The entry that follows covers one TCR beta chain sequence. The read ends 3 residues shy of where the CDR3 ends; the end is completed using the germline J gene. The sample comes from a study of T cells in women clearing cervical HPV infection. Looking at the study overall: With HLA typing for only a few women, HLA confounding remains possible.

The table came from immunoSEQ multiplex PCR; TCRdb's copy has only in-frame clones and leaves some out. The data show 30,000 to 45,000 clones, and the top ten clones hold about 3.7%. The CDR3 totals 13 residues. Germline V gene sequence: CDR1 SGHRS, CDR2 YFSETQ. V lost 4 bases and J lost 3, with 9 bases in between. The sample comprised blood buffy coat. The source is a woman aged 18 to 75 with a cervical HPV16 infection that either progressed to CIN3+ or cleared (not recorded which). This chain uses TRBV5-1 with TRBJ2-3; perhaps TRBD1 as D (6 bases). The DNA read from the CDR3 is TGCGCCAGCAGCGCGCAGGGGACAGATACG. It encodes CASSAQGTDT. The CDR3 in its entirety is CASSAQGTDTQYF.